This T cell receptor (beta chain) was sequenced during a study of T cells in localized non-small cell lung cancer. This clone was detected only once. Its antigen is undetermined. Measured with immunoSEQ multiplex PCR; TCRdb has only the in-frame clones, and not every one. The table includes 45,000 to 50,000 clones, around 83% detected once. Overall study findings and caveats: Appearances in adjacent lung were noted for a median roughly 50 of the top 100 tumor clones. Patients showing higher blood T cell density tended to see longer overall survival. Owing to sequencing of a solitary tumor region, heterogeneity cannot be discounted. Maximal T cell clonality occurred in uninvolved adjacent lung, with tumor ranking below it.

Germline CDR1 and CDR2: PRHDT and FYEKMQ (reference sequence). Deletions cut 0 bases from V and 2 bases from J, with 13 bases between. This CDR3 is 16 amino acids long. This specimen was PBMCs, taken before any cancer treatment. The chain links TRBV13 to TRBJ2-5; D perhaps matches TRBD2 (5 bases). The clonotype was recovered from a man between 40 and 70 years old with stage II lung adenocarcinoma. The CDR3 is CASSLGTGGGQETQYF. CDR3 DNA sequence: TGTGCCAGCAGCTTAGGGACCGGAGGAGGTCAAGAGACCCAGTACTTC.